These 27 T cell receptor beta chains were all obtained from the same sample, sequenced in a study of radiation and T cells in renal cell carcinoma (dated by TCRdb to 2018 to 2020). Read against the paper, the sample's time point label means: blood 2 weeks post-SBRT. The intended sense of this specimen's treatment or condition label: 15 Gy SBRT to primary tumor, nephrectomy 4 weeks later. The library was built by means of the immunoSEQ multiplex PCR assay. TCRdb stores this immuneACCESS table with in-frame sequences only. Part of the clones is absent; in the studies checked, under half of the shortfall reflects unresolved V genes, and no reason is known for the rest. The sample table contains some 130,000 clones; only one count was recorded for 81% of them. The biggest ten clones account for under 2.5% of the sample. Specimen: blood, collected from a patient whose treatment included radiotherapy and nephrectomy. These receptors came from a woman aged 60-75 years with renal cell carcinoma.

A word on this clone: Additional DNA sequences in this sample encode the identical CDR3. This rearrangement joins TRBV27 to TRBJ2-3; the match to TRBD2 covers 7 bases. The CDR3 runs 16 residues. From germline, CDR1 is MNHEY and CDR2 SMNVEV (reference sequence). V trimming: 1 base; J trimming: 3 bases; junction bases outside the gene matches: 7. The CDR3 nucleotides are TGTGCCAGCAGTTTATTCGCCGGGGGGAGGACAGATACGCAGTATTTT. Its protein product is CASSLFAGGRTDTQYF.

The V gene is TRBV7-2, the J gene TRBJ2-7, with TRBD1 as a possible D gene (7 bases). Trimming stripped 5 bases from V and 0 bases from J, with 11 bases between. The CDR3 extends over 14 amino acids. Germline values: CDR1 SGHTA, CDR2 FQGNSA. The DNA for the CDR3 is TGTGCCAGCAGCGGAGGGGACAGCTCCTACGAGCAGTACTTC. Translated, it gives CASSGGDSSYEQYF.

V gene TRBV2 combines with J gene TRBJ2-6; D is unclear. The V end was cut by 7 bases, the J end by 6 bases, with 13 bases between. The V gene's germline CDR1 is SNHLY and CDR2 FYNNEI. The CDR3 is 14 amino acids. The CDR3 nucleotides are TGTGCCAGCATGCCCGGACCTGAGGCCAACGTCCTGACTTTC. Translating gives CASMPGPEANVLTF.

A remark on this clone: Mismatch with germline at one junction end may stem from a read error. The chain carries TRBV5-1 and TRBJ1-1, with D perhaps TRBD1 (6 bases). CDR1 is SGHRS and CDR2 is YFSETQ in the germline V gene. CDR3 length: 13 amino acids. CDR3 bases: TGTGCCAGCAGCTGGGCAACACAGGGAAAAGCTTTCTTT. Translation gives CASSWATQGKAFF.

This chain links TRBV6-6 with TRBJ2-7; D gene ambiguous. Germline V CDR1 and CDR2: MNHNY, SVGAGI (reference sequence). V lost 7 bases and J lost 4, with 20 bases in between. CDR3 size: 15 residues. CDR3 nucleotide sequence: TGTGCCAGCAACCTTGGACCTTCACGCGCTTACGAGCAGTACTTC. Translated, it gives CASNLGPSRAYEQYF.

The V and J genes are TRBV7-2 and TRBJ1-2; unclear D gene. Trimming removed 7 bases at V and 6 bases at J, with 15 bases between. The CDR3 length is 13 residues. Per germline, CDR1 SGHTA and CDR2 FQGNSA. The CDR3 here is CASTSAPTDGYTF. CDR3 nucleotide sequence: TGTGCCAGCACCTCCGCCCCTACCGATGGCTACACCTTC.

This CDR3 is CASSPDIRAGYTEAFF. CDR3 DNA sequence: TGTGCCAGCTCACCAGATATTCGAGCGGGATACACTGAAGCTTTCTTT. The V and J genes are TRBV18 and TRBJ1-1; no reliable D call. V gave up 2 bases and J gave up 3 bases, with 16 bases separating them. Per germline, CDR1 KGHSH and CDR2 LQKENI. This CDR3 spans 16 amino acids.

J is TRBJ2-2 and V is TRBV6-1, with a weak D call TRBD1 (5 bases). The CDR3 is 15 residues long. V lost 6 bases to trimming and J lost 3 bases, with 14 bases between them. From germline, CDR1 is MNHNS and CDR2 SASEGT. The CDR3 DNA reads TGTGCCAGCAGCGGATCTGTGGGGCACACCGGGGAGCTGTTTTTT. Translation: CASSGSVGHTGELFF.

In its sample, this clone was seen a few times. The rearrangement links TRBV7-9 to TRBJ1-3, with 7 bases fitting TRBD1. The CDR3 covers 17 residues. With V trimmed by 2 bases and J by 0 bases, 7 bases remained unmatched. Germline V gives CDR1 SEHNR, CDR2 FQNEAQ (reference sequence). The CDR3 DNA is TGTGCCAGCAGCTTACCCCCTTACAGGGGCTCTGGAAACACCATATATTTT. Protein: CASSLPPYRGSGNTIYF. The complete variable domain, with remaining parts taken from reference TRBV7-9 and TRBJ1-3, reads DTGVSQNPRHKITKRGQNVTFRCDPISEHNRLYWYRQTLGQGPEFLTYFQNEAQLEKSRLLSDRFSAERPKGSFSTLEIQRTEQGDSAMYLCASSLPPYRGSGNTIYFGEGSWLTVV.

V usage is TRBV5-4 and J usage is TRBJ1-2, with D perhaps matching TRBD1 (5 bases). There are 14 residues in the CDR3. Trimming left V 0 bases short and J 8 bases short, with 14 bases between. Germline V lookup: CDR1 SGHNT, CDR2 YYREEE (reference sequence). The CDR3 sequence is CASSLDPGRKGYTF. The CDR3 bases are TGTGCCAGCAGCTTGGATCCGGGACGGAAGGGCTACACCTTC.

The rearrangement links TRBV19 to TRBJ1-3, with TRBD1 as a possible D gene (6 bases). CDR3 size: 15 residues. Germline V lookup: CDR1 LNHDA, CDR2 SQIVND (reference sequence). The V end lost 3 bases, the J end lost 0 bases, and 9 bases lay between the germline ends. CDR3 in amino acids: CASSIPTGSGNTIYF. In DNA, the CDR3 is TGTGCCAGTAGTATCCCGACAGGCTCTGGAAACACCATATATTTT.

This clone came up a few times. The chain couples TRBV5-1 to TRBJ1-6, with 7 bases aligning to TRBD1. V dropped 2 bases and J dropped 6; count of bases not matched to a gene: 14. Germline V gene data show CDR1 as SGHRS and CDR2 as YFSETQ. This CDR3 has 18 amino acids. The CDR3 DNA is TGCGCCAGCAGCTTCGGTAGCGCGTACAGGGGTGTTAATTCACCCCTCCACTTT. Amino acids: CASSFGSAYRGVNSPLHF.

The chain uses TRBV5-1 and TRBJ2-7; D perhaps matches TRBD1 (6 bases). Trimming pared 4 bases from V and 2 bases from J, leaving 19 bases between. There are 16 residues in the CDR3. From germline, CDR1 is SGHRS and CDR2 YFSETQ. The CDR3 reads CASSGTGTRLTYEQYF. As DNA, the CDR3 is TGCGCCAGCAGCGGAACCGGGACACGCCTAACCTACGAGCAGTACTTC.

V and J are TRBV14 and TRBJ2-1; D gene ambiguous. Trimming took off 3 bases at V and 4 bases at J, with 7 bases between the two ends. CDR1 and CDR2 from the germline V gene are SGHDN and FVKESK. The CDR3 runs to 13 residues. This CDR3 reads CASSQRRYNEQFF. The CDR3 nucleotides are TGTGCCAGCAGCCAGCGGCGTTACAATGAGCAGTTCTTC.

V and J are TRBV15 and TRBJ1-4; tentative D call: TRBD1 (5 bases). This CDR3 has 16 residues. The germline V and J ends were trimmed by 0 bases and 10 bases, with 18 bases remaining between them. The germline gives CDR1 LNHNV, CDR2 YYDKDF (reference sequence). The chain's CDR3 is CATSRDLGQGLLKLFF. In DNA, the CDR3 is TGTGCCACCAGCAGAGATCTTGGGCAGGGTCTCCTAAAACTGTTTTTT.

This clone was seen only once. The J gene is TRBJ1-1, the V gene TRBV27; no definite D call. V lost 5 bases and J lost 3, with 16 bases in between. CDR1 and CDR2 (germline): MNHEY, SMNVEV (reference sequence). This CDR3 has 15 amino acids. The CDR3, as DNA: TGTGCCAGCAGTCCGCCGTGGGGTGCGTACACTGAAGCTTTCTTT. Amino acids: CASSPPWGAYTEAFF.

J is TRBJ2-7 and V is TRBV30; D possibly matches TRBD1 or TRBD2 (5 bases each). The CDR3 totals 11 residues. The V end lost 1 base, the J end lost 11 bases, and 12 bases lay between the germline ends. Germline V gene lookup returns CDR1 GTSNPN and CDR2 SVGIG (reference sequence). CDR3 loop: CAWSAGAQEYF. CDR3 bases: TGTGCCTGGAGTGCCGGGGCCCAGGAGTACTTC.

The CDR3 nucleotides read TGTGCCAGTAGTATATCAGGGGTGAGAACTGAAGCTTTCTTT. This gives the protein CASSISGVRTEAFF. This chain uses TRBV19 with TRBJ1-1; tentatively, D is TRBD1 (6 bases). This CDR3 is 14 amino acids long. V was trimmed by 2 bases and J by 5 bases, leaving 12 bases between them. The germline CDR1 and CDR2 sequences are LNHDA and SQIVND (reference sequence).

This chain joins TRBV11-3 and TRBJ1-1, with TRBD1 identical over 7 bases. Germline lookup yields CDR1 SGHNT and CDR2 YENEEA. CDR3 length: 14 amino acids. The trim removed 1 base at V and 4 bases at J, leaving 3 bases unmatched. The DNA for the CDR3 is TGTGCCAGCAGCTTAGGCCAGGGGGGCACTGAAGCTTTCTTT. This gives the protein CASSLGQGGTEAFF.

The J gene is TRBJ2-7, the V gene TRBV7-9, with D possibly being TRBD1 or TRBD2 (6 bases each). Trimming left V 6 bases short and J 1 base short, with 19 bases between. CDR1 and CDR2 from the germline V gene are SEHNR and FQNEAQ (reference sequence). The CDR3 sequence is 16 residues long. The CDR3 spells CASSLLEGGSSYEQYF. The CDR3 coding sequence is TGTGCCAGCAGTCTCCTCGAGGGGGGAAGTTCCTACGAGCAGTACTTC.

This chain links TRBV9 with TRBJ1-4; 9 bases are shared with TRBD1. Trimming cost V 4 bases and J 6 bases; bases outside gene matches: 22. Germline V gene sequence: CDR1 SGDLS, CDR2 YYNGEE. The CDR3 contains 20 residues. CDR3 in DNA: TGTGCCAGCAGCACAGCCCCGGGACAGGGTCTCGCGCAGGGGCATGAAAAACTGTTTTTT. It is translated as CASSTAPGQGLAQGHEKLFF.

This clone was counted between two and nine times. For the CDR3, the DNA is TGCGCCAGCAGCCCGGGACTTTTCTTTAGAGGTACGCAGTATTTT. This encodes CASSPGLFFRGTQYF. The J gene is TRBJ2-3, the V gene TRBV4-1; weak D call: TRBD2 (6 bases). Germline V gene lookup returns CDR1 MGHRA and CDR2 YSYEKL. This CDR3 is built from 15 residues. Trimming pared 4 bases from V and 8 bases from J, leaving 19 bases between.

The rearrangement links TRBV10-3 to TRBJ2-7; D remains ambiguous. Trimming removed 7 bases from V and 5 bases from J, with 18 bases in between. This CDR3 comprises 14 residues. Germline V CDR1 and CDR2: ENHRY, SYGVKD. The CDR3 sequence: CAIKGSVTLDEQYF. In DNA, the CDR3 is TGTGCCATCAAAGGGTCTGTCACACTCGACGAGCAGTACTTC.

V and J are TRBV7-2 and TRBJ1-2; D not certain. Trimming took 1 base from V and 4 from J, leaving 13 bases between them. CDR1 SGHTA and CDR2 FQGNSA come from the germline V gene. The CDR3 has 15 amino acids. CDR3 sequence: CASSLVSPPLYGYTF. DNA for the CDR3: TGTGCCAGCAGCTTAGTGTCCCCCCCCCTCTATGGCTACACCTTC.

The chain links TRBV28 to TRBJ1-2, with a tentative D call TRBD1 (5 bases). The germline V gene encodes CDR1 MDHEN and CDR2 SYDVKM. CDR3 length: 14 amino acids. Trimming took 3 bases from V and 7 from J, leaving 15 bases between them. CDR3 in amino acids: CASSFGGDIGGYTF. In DNA, the CDR3 is TGTGCCAGCAGTTTCGGGGGAGATATCGGTGGCTACACCTTC.

This chain uses TRBV30 with TRBJ1-4; tentatively, D is TRBD1 (5 bases). CDR1 is GTSNPN and CDR2 is SVGIG in the germline V gene (reference sequence). CDR3 length: 14 residues. Trimming took 6 bases from V and 4 from J, leaving 15 bases between them. The CDR3 nucleotides read TGTGCCTGTCATGGACCCCAGGGTAATGAAAAACTGTTTTTT. It encodes CACHGPQGNEKLFF.

V usage is TRBV19 and J usage is TRBJ1-6, with D perhaps TRBD1 (6 bases). The germline V gene encodes CDR1 LNHDA and CDR2 SQIVND (reference sequence). The CDR3 totals 14 residues. Trimming removed 3 bases from V and 8 bases from J, with 11 bases in between. CDR3 DNA sequence: TGTGCCAGTAGTATCGGGACAAACTATTCACCCCTCCACTTT. Encoded protein: CASSIGTNYSPLHF.